Presented here are 11 T cell receptor beta chains from one specimen sequenced in a study of T-cell reconstitution after alpha-beta-depleted transplantation in children. Library preparation (for TCRbeta) was performed with unique molecular identifiers. Each CDR3 protein gets one entry after TCRdb re-called the PCR reads with MiXCR. The sample lists a few hundred thousand distinct CDR3 sequences; roughly an eighth were seen once. This specimen consisted of PBMCs from the stem cell graft donor, obtained from the stem cell graft. The receptors derive from a human donor who donated a stem cell graft to a child with combined immunodeficiency.

This chain links TRBV4-3 with TRBJ1-5; perhaps TRBD1 as D (6 bases). The CDR3 sequence is 15 residues long. Per the germline V gene, CDR1 is LGHNA and CDR2 is YSLEER. Deletions cut 0 bases from V and 7 bases from J, with 13 bases between. The CDR3 loop is CASSQESGVRQPQHF. The DNA of the CDR3 is TGCGCCAGCAGCCAAGAGTCAGGGGTAAGGCAGCCCCAGCATTTT.

The chain is built from TRBV3-1 and TRBJ2-7; 10 nucleotides match TRBD1. Germline loops: CDR1 LGHDT, CDR2 YNNKEL (reference sequence). The CDR3 totals 14 residues. Trimming took 3 bases from V and 3 from J; bases not matched to a gene: 2. The CDR3 region is CASSQDRGFYEQYF. CDR3 DNA sequence: TGTGCCAGCAGCCAGGACAGGGGGTTCTACGAGCAGTACTTC.

There are many counts of this clonotype. V is TRBV6-5 and J is TRBJ2-5; 7 bases are shared with TRBD2. The germline CDR1 and CDR2 sequences are MNHEY and SVGAGI. The CDR3 sequence is 16 residues long. V lost 2 bases, J lost 2 bases, and 8 bases stayed unmatched. This chain's CDR3 is CASSYPQRGGQETQYF. CDR3 bases: TGTGCCAGCAGTTACCCCCAGCGGGGCGGGCAAGAGACCCAGTACTTC.

About this clonotype: Being one base from a much bigger clone, this may be a read error. The chain couples TRBV6-2 or TRBV6-3 to TRBJ2-3; 7 positions agree with TRBD1. The CDR3 has 14 residues. Looked up from germline, CDR1 is MNHEY and CDR2 is SVGEGT. The CDR3 is CASRRQGSTDTRYF. CDR3 in DNA: TGTGCCAGCAGACGACAGGGCTCCACAGATACGCGGTATTTT.

The sample holds a few counts of this clonotype. The chain has TRBV4-3 and TRBJ2-5; D uncertain. V lost 1 base, J lost 3 bases, and 12 bases lay in between. CDR1 and CDR2 (germline): LGHNA, YSLEER. CDR3 length equals 15 residues. The CDR3 sequence: CASSQGSQPKETQYF. The CDR3 DNA sequence: TGCGCCAGCAGCCAAGGGTCACAGCCTAAAGAGACCCAGTACTTC.

This clonotype was found a few times. The chain combines TRBV5-1 with TRBJ1-2, with a possible D match to TRBD1 (5 bases). This CDR3 is built from 15 residues. Germline V gene data show CDR1 as SGHRS and CDR2 as YFSETQ. V was trimmed by 0 bases and J by 4 bases, leaving 13 bases between them. The CDR3 loop reads CASSLDPGTPYGYTF. As DNA, the CDR3 is TGCGCCAGCAGCTTGGATCCAGGGACGCCCTATGGCTACACCTTC.

Worth noting for this clonotype: The junction differs from germline at one of its ends, possibly a read error. V is TRBV6-1 and J is TRBJ2-1; 12 bases line up with TRBD2. Germline values: CDR1 MNHNS, CDR2 SASEGT. The CDR3 covers 15 residues. CDR3 nucleotides: TGTGCCAGCAGTGAACTAGCGGGGGGGTACAGTGAGCAGTTCTTC. Encoded protein: CASSELAGGYSEQFF.

The genes are TRBV13 and TRBJ1-1, with TRBD1 matching over 9 bases. The CDR3 is made up of 16 amino acids. Germline lookup yields CDR1 PRHDT and CDR2 FYEKMQ (reference sequence). The J segment lost 4 bases and the V segment lost 7 bases, leaving 13 bases of the junction unmatched. CDR3 DNA: TGTGCCAGCACCCGACGGACAGGGGCGGGAGGCACTGAAGCTTTCTTT. Translation gives CASTRRTGAGGTEAFF.

CDR3 loop: CAVRRGADTQYF. As DNA, the CDR3 is TGTGCCGTGAGGCGGGGCGCAGATACGCAGTATTTT. The rearrangement joins TRBV2 to TRBJ2-3, with TRBD2 as a possible D gene (6 bases). Trimming took 11 bases from V and 4 from J, leaving 13 bases between them. Germline lookup yields CDR1 SNHLY and CDR2 FYNNEI. The CDR3 is made up of 12 amino acids.

This clonotype came up many times. J is TRBJ2-3 and V is TRBV7-2, with D perhaps being TRBD1 or TRBD2 (6 bases each). There are 17 residues in the CDR3. V lost 1 base to trimming and J lost 2 bases, with 16 bases between them. CDR1 is SGHTA, CDR2 FQGNSA, per germline. CDR3 coding DNA: TGTGCCAGCAGCTTAGGAATGGGGGGCCGAACCACAGATACGCAGTATTTT. As protein: CASSLGMGGRTTDTQYF. Drawing the rest from reference TRBV7-2 and TRBJ2-3, the complete variable domain is GAGVSQSPSNKVTEKGKDVELRCDPISGHTALYWYRQSLGQGLEFLIYFQGNSAPDKSGLPSDRFSAERTGGSVSTLTIQRTQQEDSAVYLCASSLGMGGRTTDTQYFGPGTRLTVL.

This clonotype was seen repeatedly, ten times or more. The chain uses TRBV20-1 and TRBJ2-1, with D possibly being TRBD1 (7 bases). Germline CDR1 and CDR2: DFQATT and SNEGSKA (reference sequence). The CDR3 is 16 amino acids. Trimming took 1 base from V and 4 from J, leaving 17 bases between them. The chain's CDR3 is CSARGDGGTAYNEQFF. CDR3 DNA sequence: TGCAGTGCTAGAGGGGATGGCGGGACAGCTTACAATGAGCAGTTCTTC.